These T cell receptor beta chains were read from a single sample in a study of cytomegalovirus exposure and HLA in healthy donors. Method: immunoSEQ multiplex PCR; TCRdb's copy keeps in-frame clones and lacks some. The sample yields more than 95,000 clones, just under 75% seen once. Sample: PBMCs. The receptors here all came from a man aged 60 to 75 in good health and CMV-seropositive. Both conserved end residues are part of each CDR3. A D gene is named only where the DNA matches it firmly. Clone size is given for some rows only: seen once, a few or many times, or a class if the clone is expanded.

CATSRDRGGGGYQETQYF,TGTGCCACCAGCAGGGACAGGGGCGGAGGAGGGTACCAAGAGACCCAGTACTTC,-,TRBD1,TRBV15,TRBJ2-5
CASSPTYNRGQPQHF,TGTGCCAGCAGCCCCACCTATAACAGGGGTCAGCCCCAGCATTTT,few,TRBD1,TRBV7-2,TRBJ1-5
CASSHRRQNTEAFF,TGCGCCAGCAGCCACCGCAGACAGAACACTGAAGCTTTCTTT,once,-,TRBV4-1,TRBJ1-1
CASSDLTDTQYF,TGTGCCAGCAGTGATCTGACAGATACGCAGTATTTT,-,-,TRBV6-4,TRBJ2-3
CASSPRQTGGNSPLHF,TGTGCCAGCAGCCCGCGACAGACGGGGGGGAATTCACCCCTCCACTTT,-,-,TRBV7-8,TRBJ1-6
CASSLNAGLGQPQHF,TGTGCCAGCAGCTTAAATGCGGGATTGGGACAGCCCCAGCATTTT,-,-,TRBV7-2,TRBJ1-5
CASSLDGTSGIREQYF,TGTGCCAGCAGCTTAGACGGGACTAGCGGGATAAGAGAGCAGTACTTC,-,TRBD2,TRBV7-3,TRBJ2-7
CASSLGSGGSYEQYF,TGCGCCAGCAGCTTGGGTAGCGGGGGATCCTACGAGCAGTACTTC,-,TRBD2,TRBV5-1,TRBJ2-7
CAISESKGPPGQPQHF,TGTGCCATCAGTGAGTCGAAGGGGCCTCCCGGACAGCCCCAGCATTTT,-,-,TRBV10-3,TRBJ1-5
CASSVTGIRELFF,TGTGCCAGCAGCGTGACAGGTATCAGGGAGCTGTTTTTT,-,-,TRBV5-6,TRBJ2-2
CASSTAGEGRNIQYF,TGCGCCAGCAGCACAGCAGGGGAGGGCAGGAACATTCAGTACTTC,-,-,TRBV5-1,TRBJ2-4
CASSFVQGIDNEQFF,TGCGCCAGCAGCTTTGTCCAGGGTATCGACAATGAGCAGTTCTTC,-,-,TRBV5-1,TRBJ2-1
CASRPGTGGGLSGYTF,TGTGCCAGCAGACCCGGGACAGGGGGCGGACTGTCGGGCTACACCTTC,-,TRBD1,TRBV7-3,TRBJ1-2
CAGQDSNAIGYTF,TGTGCCGGCCAGGACAGTAATGCGATTGGCTACACCTTC,-,-,TRBV6-6,TRBJ1-2
CASGTGGTETQYF,TGTGCCAGCGGGACGGGGGGGACAGAGACCCAGTACTTC,-,TRBD2,TRBV7-3,TRBJ2-5
CASSFLEGGQPQHF,TGTGCCAGCAGCTTTTTGGAGGGCGGTCAGCCCCAGCATTTT,-,-,TRBV5-1,TRBJ1-5
CASTEREGELFF,TGCGCCAGCACAGAGCGGGAGGGGGAGCTGTTTTTT,once,TRBD2,TRBV5-1,TRBJ2-2
CASSKRAGQNTEAFF,TGTGCCAGCAGTAAAAGGGCAGGGCAGAACACTGAAGCTTTCTTT,-,-,TRBV6-5,TRBJ1-1
CASSEASSGEQFF,TGCGCCAGCAGTGAGGCTAGCTCTGGTGAGCAGTTCTTC,few,-,TRBV10-1,TRBJ2-1
CASSLINLNSGGYTF,TGCGCCAGCAGTCTTATTAACCTCAACTCGGGGGGCTACACCTTC,-,-,TRBV5-1,TRBJ1-2
CASSLGLGNGYTF,TGTGCCAGCAGCTTAGGACTCGGGAATGGCTACACCTTC,-,-,TRBV7-9,TRBJ1-2
CATSRDLQGPDTQYF,TGTGCCACCAGCAGAGATCTACAGGGGCCAGATACGCAGTATTTT,-,TRBD1,TRBV15,TRBJ2-3
CAISESEGGGRNEQFF,TGTGCCATCAGTGAGTCGGAGGGGGGGGGCCGGAATGAGCAGTTCTTC,-,-,TRBV10-3,TRBJ2-1
CASSPSGRADTQYF,TGTGCCAGCTCACCTAGCGGGCGTGCAGATACGCAGTATTTT,few,TRBD2,TRBV18,TRBJ2-3
CASSGPGGVQPQHF,TGTGCCAGTAGTGGTCCAGGGGGCGTTCAGCCCCAGCATTTT,-,TRBD1,TRBV19,TRBJ1-5
CASSVVRTSGTSSYEQYF,TGTGCCAGCAGCGTGGTCCGGACTAGCGGAACAAGCTCCTACGAGCAGTACTTC,-,TRBD2,TRBV11-2,TRBJ2-7
CASSWEGGRSYNEQFF,TGTGCCAGCAGCTGGGAGGGGGGGCGCTCCTACAATGAGCAGTTCTTC,-,-,TRBV5-4,TRBJ2-1
CASSLARTGGGPGELFF,TGTGCCAGCAGCTTGGCTCGGACAGGGGGCGGCCCCGGGGAGCTGTTTTTT,-,TRBD1,TRBV11-2,TRBJ2-2
CASRPLSSGGTQYF,TGCGCCAGCAGGCCCTTGAGTTCCGGAGGGACCCAGTACTTC,-,-,TRBV5-1,TRBJ2-5
CASSLTATDTQYF,TGTGCCAGCAGTTTGACAGCAACAGATACGCAGTATTTT,few,-,TRBV28,TRBJ2-3
CACGTGGVETQYF,TGTGCCTGCGGGACAGGGGGCGTTGAGACCCAGTACTTC,-,TRBD1,TRBV30,TRBJ2-5
CASSVVGLAKLFF,TGTGCCAGCAGTGTCGTCGGGTTGGCAAAACTGTTTTTT,-,-,TRBV2,TRBJ1-4
CASSYDWGGRGYTF,TGTGCCAGCAGCTACGACTGGGGGGGTCGCGGCTACACCTTC,-,-,TRBV14,TRBJ1-2
CATFEGAWDTIYF,TGTGCCACCTTTGAGGGCGCATGGGACACCATATATTTT,once,-,TRBV7-3,TRBJ1-3
CASTPVGENYGYTF,TGTGCCAGCACTCCCGTCGGGGAAAATTATGGCTACACCTTC,-,-,TRBV6-5,TRBJ1-2
CASSPPGTGGAYTQYF,TGTGCCAGCAGCCCCCCCGGGACAGGGGGCGCCTATACGCAGTATTTT,-,TRBD1,TRBV9,TRBJ2-3
CASSSWTSGGRFSYEQYF,TGTGCCAGCAGCTCTTGGACTAGCGGGGGGCGTTTCTCCTACGAGCAGTACTTC,-,TRBD2,TRBV5-6,TRBJ2-7
CASSQGAGVKGQGSSGANVLTF,TGTGCCAGCAGCCAAGGCGCCGGCGTAAAGGGACAGGGAAGCTCTGGGGCCAACGTCCTGACTTTC,-,TRBD1,TRBV14,TRBJ2-6
CASSQGKNYEQYF,TGCGCCAGCAGCCAGGGTAAAAACTACGAGCAGTACTTC,-,-,TRBV5-1,TRBJ2-7
CASSEGGGNGYTF,TGTGCCAGCAGTGAGGGAGGGGGTAATGGCTACACCTTC,-,-,TRBV25-1,TRBJ1-2
CASSLKGRGFTPYNEQFF,TGTGCCAGCAGCTTGAAGGGGCGGGGGTTCACCCCCTACAATGAGCAGTTCTTC,few,TRBD2,TRBV5-6,TRBJ2-1
CASSLVLDSLNFYEQYF,TGTGCCAGCAGCTTAGTCTTAGACAGCCTTAACTTTTACGAGCAGTACTTC,-,-,TRBV11-2,TRBJ2-7
CASSRGQGLNTDTQYF,TGTGCCAGCAGCCGGGGACAGGGGTTGAACACAGATACGCAGTATTTT,-,TRBD1,TRBV5-8,TRBJ2-3
CASRVTGEAGETQYF,TGCGCCAGCAGAGTGACGGGGGAGGCGGGGGAGACCCAGTACTTC,once,-,TRBV5-1,TRBJ2-5
CASGAGISETQYF,TGTGCTAGCGGGGCAGGGATTTCAGAGACCCAGTACTTC,-,TRBD2,TRBV7-7,TRBJ2-5
CASSLDRAGGYTF,TGCGCCAGCAGCCTAGACAGGGCCGGTGGCTACACCTTC,-,TRBD1,TRBV5-1,TRBJ1-2
CASSLSGAGVGTEAFF,TGTGCCAGCAGTTTGTCCGGTGCGGGGGTTGGCACTGAAGCTTTCTTT,-,-,TRBV27,TRBJ1-1
CASSFLGGSYGYTF,TGTGCCAGCAGTTTCCTTGGAGGAAGTTATGGCTACACCTTC,-,-,TRBV28,TRBJ1-2
CATSRPQGASGNTIYF,TGTGCCACCAGCAGACCGCAGGGGGCCTCTGGAAACACCATATATTTT,-,TRBD1,TRBV15,TRBJ1-3
CASSYRDRGHEQYF,TGTGCCAGCAGTTACCGGGACAGGGGGCACGAGCAGTACTTC,few,TRBD1,TRBV6-5,TRBJ2-7
CASSSRTANYGYTF,TGTGCCAGCAGTTCTAGGACAGCTAACTATGGCTACACCTTC,-,-,TRBV2,TRBJ1-2
CASSPRWRFLVSGANVLTF,TGTGCCAGCAGTCCTCGTTGGAGATTTTTAGTGTCTGGGGCCAACGTCCTGACTTTC,few,-,TRBV27,TRBJ2-6
CASSPPGTSSEQFF,TGTGCCAGCTCACCACCCGGGACTAGTAGTGAGCAGTTCTTC,few,TRBD2,TRBV18,TRBJ2-1
CAIDRGDTDTQYF,TGTGCCATCGATCGGGGGGACACAGATACGCAGTATTTT,-,TRBD2,TRBV10-3,TRBJ2-3
CASSGGQGEFDEQFF,TGTGCCAGCAGTGGGGGACAGGGGGAATTCGATGAGCAGTTCTTC,-,TRBD1,TRBV2,TRBJ2-1
CASSLGQVNTEAFF,TGCGCCAGCAGCTTGGGACAGGTGAACACTGAAGCTTTCTTT,-,-,TRBV5-1,TRBJ1-1
CASSLYRGEVTNEKLFF,TGCGCCAGCAGCTTGTACCGGGGGGAAGTAACTAATGAAAAACTGTTTTTT,few,-,TRBV5-1,TRBJ1-4